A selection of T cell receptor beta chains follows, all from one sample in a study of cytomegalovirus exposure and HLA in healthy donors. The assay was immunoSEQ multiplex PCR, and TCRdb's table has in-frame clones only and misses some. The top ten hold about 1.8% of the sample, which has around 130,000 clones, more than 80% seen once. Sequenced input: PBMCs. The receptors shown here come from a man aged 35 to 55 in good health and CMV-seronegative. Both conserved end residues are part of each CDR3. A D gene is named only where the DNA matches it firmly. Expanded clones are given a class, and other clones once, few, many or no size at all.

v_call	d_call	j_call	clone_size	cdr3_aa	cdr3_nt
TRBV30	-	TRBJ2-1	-	CAWSVFTRDEQFF	TGTGCCTGGAGTGTATTTACGAGGGATGAGCAGTTCTTC
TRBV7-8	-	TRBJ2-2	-	CASSPTGNTGELFF	TGTGCCAGCAGCCCCACAGGGAACACCGGGGAGCTGTTTTTT
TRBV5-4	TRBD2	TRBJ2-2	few	CASSKGLAVTNTGELFF	TGTGCCAGCAGCAAGGGACTAGCGGTCACGAACACCGGGGAGCTGTTTTTT
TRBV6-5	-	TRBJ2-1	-	CASSYSNQGGNEQFF	TGTGCCAGCAGTTACTCGAATCAGGGTGGCAATGAGCAGTTCTTC
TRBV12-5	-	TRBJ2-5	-	CASGLGQGPYKETQYF	TGTGCTAGTGGTTTGGGGCAGGGCCCTTACAAGGAGACCCAGTACTTC
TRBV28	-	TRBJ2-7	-	CASRPGQLDYEQYF	TGTGCCAGCAGACCCGGACAGCTAGACTACGAGCAGTACTTC
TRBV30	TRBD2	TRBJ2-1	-	CAWSVTGGRQFF	TGTGCCTGGAGTGTAACTGGCGGGAGGCAGTTCTTC
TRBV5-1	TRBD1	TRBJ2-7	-	CASSPGTGGIYEQYF	TGCGCCAGCAGCCCCGGGACAGGGGGCATCTACGAGCAGTACTTC
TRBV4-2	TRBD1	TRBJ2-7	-	CASSQRTGEPYEQYF	TGTGCCAGCAGCCAGAGGACAGGGGAACCTTACGAGCAGTACTTC
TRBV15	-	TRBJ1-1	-	CATSRDLQGVTEAFF	TGTGCCACCAGCAGAGATCTGCAAGGAGTCACTGAAGCTTTCTTT
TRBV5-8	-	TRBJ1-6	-	CASSLGGLGSPLHF	TGTGCCAGCAGCTTGGGGGGGCTGGGGTCACCCCTCCACTTT
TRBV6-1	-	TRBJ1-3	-	CASSEDGWGLGNTIYF	TGTGCCAGCAGTGAAGATGGGTGGGGACTCGGAAACACCATATATTTT
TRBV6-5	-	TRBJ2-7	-	CASSKNSYEQYF	TGTGCCAGCAGTAAGAACTCCTACGAGCAGTACTTC
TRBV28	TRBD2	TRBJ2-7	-	CAAHADGRQGHEQYF	TGTGCCGCGCACGCGGACGGGAGGCAAGGTCACGAGCAGTACTTC
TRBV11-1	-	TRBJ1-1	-	CASSLVPQGYTEAFF	TGTGCCAGCAGCTTAGTACCTCAGGGGTACACTGAAGCTTTCTTT
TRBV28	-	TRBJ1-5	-	CASSRIQGVGNQPQHF	TGTGCCAGCAGTCGTATACAGGGCGTTGGCAATCAGCCCCAGCATTTT
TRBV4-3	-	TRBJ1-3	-	CASSSQAAISGNTIYF	TGCGCCAGCAGCTCACAAGCGGCAATCTCTGGAAACACCATATATTTT
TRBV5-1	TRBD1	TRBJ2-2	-	CASSAGRTGYTGELFF	TGCGCCAGCAGCGCAGGGCGGACAGGGTATACCGGGGAGCTGTTTTTT
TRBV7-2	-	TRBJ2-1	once	CASSSERLSYNEQFF	TGTGCCAGCAGCTCCGAGCGGTTGTCCTACAATGAGCAGTTCTTC
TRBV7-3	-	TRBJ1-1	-	CASSFQGDTEAFF	TGTGCCAGCAGCTTCCAGGGTGACACTGAAGCTTTCTTT
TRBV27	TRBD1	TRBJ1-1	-	CATRQGGGTEAFF	TGTGCCACGAGACAGGGGGGAGGTACTGAAGCTTTCTTT
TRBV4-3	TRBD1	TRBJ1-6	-	CASSHHLGQGLELTLYSPLHF	TGCGCCAGCAGCCACCACCTCGGACAGGGGCTAGAGTTAACGCTTTATTCACCCCTCCACTTT
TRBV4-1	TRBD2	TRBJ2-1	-	CASRKLAGGYNEQFF	TGCGCCAGCAGAAAACTAGCGGGGGGATACAATGAGCAGTTCTTC
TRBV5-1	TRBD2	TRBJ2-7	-	CASRPTLAGGTYEQYF	TGCGCCAGCAGGCCGACACTAGCGGGGGGGACATACGAGCAGTACTTC
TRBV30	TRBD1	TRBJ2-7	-	CAWSPTGTGVEQYF	TGTGCCTGGAGTCCTACAGGGACAGGGGTCGAGCAGTACTTC
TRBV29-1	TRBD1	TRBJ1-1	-	CSGWTGGTNTEAFF	TGCAGCGGGTGGACAGGGGGCACCAACACTGAAGCTTTCTTT
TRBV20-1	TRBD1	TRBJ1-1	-	CSAPTGVEAFF	TGCAGTGCTCCCACAGGGGTTGAAGCTTTCTTT
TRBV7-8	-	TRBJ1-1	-	CASSLARVTEAFF	TGTGCCAGCAGCTTAGCCAGGGTGACTGAAGCTTTCTTT
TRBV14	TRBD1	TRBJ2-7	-	CASSQGLQGQVWLDEQYF	TGTGCCAGCAGCCAAGGACTTCAGGGACAGGTTTGGCTCGACGAGCAGTACTTC
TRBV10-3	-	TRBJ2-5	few	CAIMEAAQETQYF	TGTGCCATCATGGAGGCGGCCCAAGAGACCCAGTACTTC
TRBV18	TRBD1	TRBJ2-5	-	CASSPRQGAEETQYF	TGTGCCAGCTCACCACGACAGGGGGCCGAAGAGACCCAGTACTTC
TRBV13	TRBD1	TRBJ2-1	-	CASSSPGTGSSYNEQFF	TGTGCCAGCAGCTCACCTGGGACAGGGAGCTCCTACAATGAGCAGTTCTTC
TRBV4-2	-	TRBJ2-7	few	CASSLNKGAYEQYF	TGTGCCAGCAGCCTTAATAAGGGGGCCTACGAGCAGTACTTC
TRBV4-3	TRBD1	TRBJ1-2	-	CASSQNRGDYGYTF	TGCGCCAGCAGCCAAAACAGGGGGGACTATGGCTACACCTTC
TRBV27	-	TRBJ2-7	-	CASSLRGYEQYF	TGTGCCAGCAGTTTACGGGGCTACGAGCAGTACTTC
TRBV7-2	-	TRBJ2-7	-	CASRAGPSSYEQYF	TGTGCCTCCAGGGCCGGGCCGAGCTCCTACGAGCAGTACTTC
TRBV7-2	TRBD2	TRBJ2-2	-	CASSLLGLAPGELFF	TGTGCCAGCAGCCTCTTGGGACTAGCCCCCGGGGAGCTGTTTTTT
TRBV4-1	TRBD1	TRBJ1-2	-	CASSQGDRASGYTF	TGCGCCAGCAGCCAAGGGGACAGGGCTTCCGGCTACACCTTC
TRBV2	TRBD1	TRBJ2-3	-	CASRQGTRTDTQYF	TGTGCCAGCAGACAGGGGACCCGCACAGATACGCAGTATTTT
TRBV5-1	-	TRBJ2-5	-	CASSAGQIQETQYF	TGCGCCAGCAGCGCCGGACAAATCCAAGAGACCCAGTACTTC
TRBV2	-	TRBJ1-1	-	CASSVQAEAFF	TGTGCCAGCAGTGTTCAAGCAGAAGCTTTCTTT
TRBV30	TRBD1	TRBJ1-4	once	CAWSQTGTGIGRTEKLFF	TGTGCCTGGAGCCAAACCGGGACAGGTATAGGTAGGACTGAAAAACTGTTTTTT